The 12 T cell receptor beta chains below were found in one sample sequenced in a study of cytomegalovirus exposure and HLA in healthy donors (dated by TCRdb to 2016 to 2017). The library was generated by the immunoSEQ multiplex PCR assay. For the multiplex PCR, a mixture combining 60 forward primers for TCR Vbeta segments and 13 reverse primers for TCR Jbeta segments was used. Entries here come from immuneACCESS through TCRdb and include only in-frame sequences with V and J called. Some clones fail to appear in such tables; in the studies checked, an unresolved V gene covers under half of the shortfall, and the cause of the remainder is unknown. This sample lists around 100,000 clones; about 79% were detected once. Together, the top ten hold about 1.2% of the sample. The specimen sequenced was PBMCs. The receptors originated from a woman under 30 in good health and CMV-seronegative.

The CDR3 bases are TGCGCCAGCACAAATAGCGGACAAGAGACCCAGTACTTC. This gives the protein CASTNSGQETQYF. This rearrangement joins TRBV5-1 to TRBJ2-5; D possibly corresponds to TRBD2 (6 bases). The CDR3 totals 13 residues. Trimming shortened V by 6 bases and J by 2 bases, and 11 bases separated the two germline ends. Germline V gene data show CDR1 as SGHRS and CDR2 as YFSETQ. Full variable domain (missing parts from reference TRBV5-1 and TRBJ2-5): KAGVTQTPRYLIKTRGQQVTLSCSPISGHRSVSWYQQTPGQGLQFLFEYFSETQRNKGNFPGRFSGRQFSNSRSEMNVSTLELGDSALYLCASTNSGQETQYFGPGTRLLVL.

The chain has TRBV5-4 and TRBJ2-7; possibly TRBD1 for D (6 bases). The CDR3 has 15 residues. From germline, CDR1 is SGHNT and CDR2 YYREEE (reference sequence). Trimming removed 4 bases at V and 1 base at J, with 15 bases between. The CDR3 DNA is TGTGCCAGCAGCCTGGAAGGGGGTCGGTCCTACGAGCAGTACTTC. Amino acids: CASSLEGGRSYEQYF. Full variable domain (rest looked up from reference TRBV5-4 and TRBJ2-7): ETGVTQSPTHLIKTRGQQVTLRCSSQSGHNTVSWYQQALGQGPQFIFQYYREEENGRGNFPPRFSGLQFPNYSSELNVNALELDDSALYLCASSLEGGRSYEQYFGPGTRLTVT.

The chain combines TRBV4-3 with TRBJ2-7, with no clear D. CDR3 length: 14 residues. Trimming shortened V by 0 bases and J by 7 bases, and 13 bases separated the two germline ends. The germline CDR1 and CDR2 sequences are LGHNA and YSLEER. CDR3 amino acids: CASSQDRNPWEQYF. CDR3 sequence (DNA): TGCGCCAGCAGCCAAGATAGAAACCCCTGGGAGCAGTACTTC.

Here the CDR3 DNA reads TGTGCCACCAAAGGGGAACCGATGAACACTGAAGCTTTCTTT. Translated: CATKGEPMNTEAFF. J is TRBJ1-1 and V is TRBV10-3; possible D gene TRBD1, 5 bases. V lost 10 bases and J lost 0, with 15 bases in between. The germline CDR1 and CDR2 sequences are ENHRY and SYGVKD. The CDR3 loop spans 14 amino acids.

This chain uses TRBV5-6 with TRBJ1-2; 10 positions agree with TRBD1. In germline, CDR1 is SGHDT, CDR2 YYEEEE. The V gene end was trimmed by 3 bases and the J gene end by 6 bases; junction bases not matched to a gene: 8. The CDR3 loop spans 15 amino acids. The CDR3 sequence: CASSWDRGTGNGYTF. CDR3 in DNA: TGTGCCAGCAGCTGGGACAGGGGAACGGGGAATGGCTACACCTTC.

The chain carries TRBV30 and TRBJ2-7; 12 bases are a match to TRBD2. In germline, CDR1 is GTSNPN, CDR2 SVGIG (reference sequence). CDR3 size: 14 residues. V dropped 3 bases and J dropped 3; count of bases not matched to a gene: 3. The CDR3 nucleotides are TGTGCCTGGAGGCTAGCGGGGGGGGTCTACGAGCAGTACTTC. Translating it yields CAWRLAGGVYEQYF.

V usage is TRBV6-6 and J usage is TRBJ2-7; TRBD1 is a possible D gene (6 bases). The length of the CDR3 is 15 residues. The germline CDR1 and CDR2 sequences are MNHNY and SVGAGI (reference sequence). V was shortened by 2 bases and J by 0 bases, with 11 bases between the two germline ends. CDR3 bases: TGTGCCAGCAGTTACGAATCCAGGGGCTCCTACGAGCAGTACTTC. Translated, it gives CASSYESRGSYEQYF.

As regards this clone: This sample also contains other DNA sequences that code for the same CDR3. The chain has TRBV30 and TRBJ1-5; TRBD1 aligns across 9 bases. The V segment lost 2 bases and the J segment 0 bases; nucleotides outside the gene matches: 8. Germline V gene lookup returns CDR1 GTSNPN and CDR2 SVGIG (reference sequence). The CDR3 consists of 17 residues. In DNA, the CDR3 is TGTGCCTGGAGTCGCAAGGACAGGGGAAATAGCAATCAGCCCCAGCATTTT. Protein sequence: CAWSRKDRGNSNQPQHF.

The V and J genes are TRBV6-5 and TRBJ1-2; 10 bases line up with TRBD1. With V trimmed by 0 bases and J by 14 bases, 9 bases remained unmatched. The CDR3 runs 14 residues. The germline V gene has CDR1 MNHEY and CDR2 SVGAGI. CDR3 DNA sequence: TGTGCCAGCAGTTACTCAGTGACAGGGGGCGTGAAGACCTTC. This encodes CASSYSVTGGVKTF.

In this sample, this clone turned up once. The chain carries TRBV28 and TRBJ2-1, with D hard to call. Germline CDR1 is MDHEN and CDR2 is SYDVKM. The CDR3 length is 16 residues. V dropped 6 bases and J dropped 0 bases, with 15 bases sitting between them. As DNA, the CDR3 is TGTGCCAGCAGGCCATCTCGGTCAAGCTCCTACAATGAGCAGTTCTTC. Its translation: CASRPSRSSSYNEQFF. The whole variable domain, remainder taken from reference TRBV28 and TRBJ2-1, is DVKVTQSSRYLVKRTGEKVFLECVQDMDHENMFWYRQDPGLGLRLIYFSYDVKMKEKGDIPEGYSVSREKKERFSLILESASTNQTSMYLCASRPSRSSSYNEQFFGPGTRLTVL.

This chain links TRBV21-1 with TRBJ2-7; the table's D call of TRBD2 was not tested on the DNA. TRBV21-1 is classified as a pseudogene. The CDR3 totals 12 residues. CDR3 protein: CASSKLTGEQYF. The CDR3 DNA sequence: TGTGCCAGCAGCAAGCTCACGGGCGAGCAGTACTTC.

The chain combines TRBV23-1 with TRBJ2-5, with D possibly TRBD1 on 6 matching bases. TRBV23-1 is identified as an open reading frame with a role that is uncertain. V was shortened by 7 bases and J by 7 bases, with 28 bases between the two germline ends. The CDR3 consists of 17 residues. CDR3 coding DNA: TGCGCCAGCACCCCACAGGTATTGGTGGCAAAAGGGGGGACCCAGTACTTC. Its translation is CASTPQVLVAKGGTQYF.